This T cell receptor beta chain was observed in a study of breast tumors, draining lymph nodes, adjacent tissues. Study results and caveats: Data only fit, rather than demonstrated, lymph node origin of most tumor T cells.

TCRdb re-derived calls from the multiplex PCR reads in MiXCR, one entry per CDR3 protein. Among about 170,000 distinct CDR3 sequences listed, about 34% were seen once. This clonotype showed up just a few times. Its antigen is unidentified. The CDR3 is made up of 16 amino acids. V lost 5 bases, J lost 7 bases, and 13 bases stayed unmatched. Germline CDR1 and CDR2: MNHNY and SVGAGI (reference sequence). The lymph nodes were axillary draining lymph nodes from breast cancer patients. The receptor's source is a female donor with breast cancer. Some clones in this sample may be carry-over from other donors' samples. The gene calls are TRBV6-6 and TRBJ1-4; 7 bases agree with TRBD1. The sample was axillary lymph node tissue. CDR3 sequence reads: CASSPPLQGMSEKLFF. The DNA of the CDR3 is TGTGCCAGCAGTCCGCCCCTACAGGGGATGAGTGAAAAACTGTTTTTT.